The T cell receptor (beta chain) described here comes from a study of blood T cell repertoires in COVID-19. About the study: COVID-19 samples collected from the United States, Italy and Spain covered acute and convalescent phases.

Self-reported history from a screening survey and questionnaire set each donor's cohort. CDR3 size: 15 residues. The germline gives CDR1 KGHSH, CDR2 LQKENI. The junction had 0 bases not matched to a gene; V was cut back by 0 bases and J by 6 bases. TCRdb's table, derived via immunoSEQ multiplex PCR, lists solely in-frame clones and lacks some. The sample lists under 500,000 clones, nearly 90% occurring once. The TCR comes from a woman in her late teens or twenties with acute COVID-19. The chain joins TRBV18 to TRBJ1-6; the match to TRBD1 covers 9 bases. The specimen sequenced was PBMCs or T cells enriched from blood (not recorded which). CDR3 in amino acids: CASSPPGQGNSPLHF. The CDR3 nucleotides read TGTGCCAGCTCACCACCGGGACAGGGTAATTCACCCCTCCACTTT. Filled out from reference TRBV18 and TRBJ1-6, the complete variable domain reads NAGVMQNPRHLVRRRGQEARLRCSPMKGHSHVYWYRQLPEEGLKFMVYLQKENIIDESGMPKERFSAEFPKEGPSILRIQQVVRGDSAAYFCASSPPGQGNSPLHFGNGTRLTVT.